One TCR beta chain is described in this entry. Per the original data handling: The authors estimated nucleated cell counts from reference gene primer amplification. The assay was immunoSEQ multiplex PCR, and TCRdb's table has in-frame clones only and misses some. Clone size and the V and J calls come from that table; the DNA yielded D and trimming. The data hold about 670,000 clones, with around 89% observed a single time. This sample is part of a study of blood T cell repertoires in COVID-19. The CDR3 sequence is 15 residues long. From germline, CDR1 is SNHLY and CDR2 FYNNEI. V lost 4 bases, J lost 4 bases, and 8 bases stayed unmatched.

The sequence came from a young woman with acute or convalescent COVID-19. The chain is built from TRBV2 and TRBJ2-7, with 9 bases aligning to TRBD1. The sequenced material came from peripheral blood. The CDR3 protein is CASSAGQGQVYEQYF. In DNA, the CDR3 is TGTGCCAGCAGTGCCGGACAGGGGCAAGTATACGAGCAGTACTTC.